This passage covers 8 T cell receptor beta chains from one sample sequenced in a study of blood T cell repertoires in COVID-19. Data came from immunoSEQ multiplex PCR; TCRdb stores just in-frame clones and leaves some out. The data contain approximately 340,000 clones, over 70% of them singletons. Sequencing was done on a sample of peripheral blood. The receptors were sampled from a man aged 25 to 40 with active or convalescent COVID-19.

The rearrangement uses TRBV11-3 and TRBJ1-1; D gene ambiguous. The CDR3 length is 13 residues. CDR1 is SGHNT, CDR2 YENEEA, per germline. Deletions cut 5 bases from V and 0 bases from J, with 7 bases between. The DNA for the CDR3 is TGTGCCAGCAGCCCACATATGAACACTGAAGCTTTCTTT. It encodes CASSPHMNTEAFF. The whole variable domain, remainder taken from reference TRBV11-3 and TRBJ1-1, is EAGVVQSPRYKIIEKKQPVAFWCNPISGHNTLYWYLQNLGQGPELLIRYENEEAVDDSQLPKDRFSAERLKGVDSTLKIQPAELGDSAVYLCASSPHMNTEAFFGQGTRLTVV.

This rearrangement joins TRBV3-1 (or the pseudogene TRBV3-2) to TRBJ2-7; possibly TRBD2 for D (5 bases). CDR3 size: 15 residues. Trimming removed 4 bases from V and 5 bases from J, with 18 bases in between. Germline CDR1 reads LGHDT; CDR2 reads YNNKEL (reference sequence). The CDR3 DNA reads TGTGCCAGCAGCCCCCCCTGGCGAGGGCAGCACGAGCAGTACTTC. It is translated as CASSPPWRGQHEQYF.

This clone has a handful of counts. V usage is TRBV7-2 and J usage is TRBJ2-1, with TRBD2 matching 8 bases. The CDR3 has 16 amino acids. The V gene end was trimmed by 1 base and the J gene end by 4 bases; junction bases not matched to a gene: 6. CDR1 is SGHTA and CDR2 is FQGNSA in the germline V gene. CDR3 region: CASSLVAGGKYNEQFF. In nucleotides, the CDR3 is TGTGCCAGCAGCTTAGTGGCGGGGGGTAAATACAATGAGCAGTTCTTC.

The chain recombines TRBV30 with TRBJ1-5, with D hard to call. This CDR3 has 13 amino acids. The ends were cut back, 2 bases at V and 3 bases at J, with 8 bases in the middle. Germline values: CDR1 GTSNPN, CDR2 SVGIG (reference sequence). The CDR3 spells CAWSSPNNQPQHF. The CDR3, as DNA: TGTGCCTGGAGTAGCCCTAACAATCAGCCCCAGCATTTT. The whole variable domain, filled in from reference TRBV30 and TRBJ1-5, reads SQTIHQWPATLVQPVGSPLSLECTVEGTSNPNLYWYRQAAGRGLQLLFYSVGIGQISSEVPQNLSASRPQDRQFILSSKKLLLSDSGFYLCAWSSPNNQPQHFGDGTRLSIL.

The rearrangement joins TRBV5-6 to TRBJ2-7; 8 bases agree with TRBD2. Unmatched junction bases numbered 10, after V lost 5 bases and J lost 3 bases. The CDR3 totals 15 residues. Per the germline V gene, CDR1 is SGHDT and CDR2 is YYEEEE. The CDR3 sequence is CASSRAGVSSYEQYF. As DNA, the CDR3 is TGTGCCAGCAGTCGAGCGGGAGTGAGCAGCTACGAGCAGTACTTC. The variable domain in full, completed from reference TRBV5-6 and TRBJ2-7, reads DAGVTQSPTHLIKTRGQQVTLRCSPKSGHDTVSWYQQALGQGPQFIFQYYEEEERQRGNFPDRFSGHQFPNYSSELNVNALLLGDSALYLCASSRAGVSSYEQYFGPGTRLTVT.

The chain couples TRBV7-2 to TRBJ2-2; maybe TRBD1 (5 bases). Germline CDR1 is SGHTA and CDR2 is FQGNSA. Trimming removed 6 bases from V and 4 bases from J, with 12 bases in between. The CDR3 length is 14 residues. CDR3 DNA: TGTGCCAGCAGTAGAGACACAGGCACCGGGGAGCTGTTTTTT. This codes for CASSRDTGTGELFF.

The chain is built from TRBV24-1 and TRBJ2-2; D uncertain. Germline lookup yields CDR1 KGHDR and CDR2 SFDVKD. The CDR3 sequence is 15 residues long. The V end lost 3 bases, the J end lost 4 bases, and 11 bases lay between the germline ends. The CDR3 protein is CATSDPRASTGELFF. Written as DNA, the CDR3 is TGTGCCACCAGTGATCCCCGCGCGTCCACCGGGGAGCTGTTTTTT.

Comment on this clone: Distinct nucleotide sequences in the sample also encode this CDR3. This chain connects TRBV20-1 to TRBJ2-7; possible D gene TRBD2, 5 bases. Trimming shortened V by 2 bases and J by 3 bases, and 5 bases separated the two germline ends. The CDR3 extends over 11 amino acids. Germline V gene lookup returns CDR1 DFQATT and CDR2 SNEGSKA (reference sequence). For the CDR3, the DNA is TGCAGTGCTAGAACTAGCTACGAGCAGTACTTC. This gives the protein CSARTSYEQYF.